A single sample is the source of the 15 T cell receptor beta chains below, sequenced in a study of blood T cell repertoires in COVID-19. Sequencing was performed with immunoSEQ multiplex PCR; in TCRdb, only in-frame clones are kept and a portion is missing. The sample yields fewer than 70,000 clones, 75% to 90% seen once. The sample consisted of peripheral blood. Receptor source: a man aged 45-60 years with acute or convalescent COVID-19.

The chain combines TRBV27 with TRBJ1-3, with D possibly being TRBD1 (5 bases). This CDR3 spans 12 amino acids. The V end lost 9 bases, the J end lost 4 bases, and 10 bases lay between the germline ends. Per germline, CDR1 MNHEY and CDR2 SMNVEV (reference sequence). DNA of the CDR3: TGTGCCAGGACCCGGACAGGAAACACCATATATTTT. It is translated as CARTRTGNTIYF.

V and J are TRBV3-1 (or the pseudogene TRBV3-2) and TRBJ2-7; TRBD1 aligns across 9 bases. CDR1 is LGHDT, CDR2 YNNKEL, per germline (reference sequence). This CDR3 comprises 15 residues. After removal of 4 bases from V and 5 bases from J, the junction contained 9 bases not matched to a gene. In nucleotides, the CDR3 is TGTGCCAGCAGCCTCGGAGGGACAGGGAAACACGAGCAGTACTTC. Amino acids: CASSLGGTGKHEQYF.

V is TRBV6-6 and J is TRBJ1-6, with TRBD1 as a possible D gene (5 bases). Germline CDR1 reads MNHNY; CDR2 reads SVGAGI (reference sequence). V shed 5 bases and J shed 0 bases, with 17 bases lying between them. The CDR3 runs 18 residues. CDR3 in DNA: TGTGCCAGCAGTCACCCTCGGGGGATGAGCTCCTATAATTCACCCCTCCACTTT. This translates into CASSHPRGMSSYNSPLHF.

The chain employs TRBV18 and TRBJ1-3; a weak D match, TRBD1 (6 bases). Germline CDR1 reads KGHSH; CDR2 reads LQKENI. The length of the CDR3 is 16 residues. V lost 1 base to trimming and J lost 0 bases, with 10 bases between them. In DNA form, the CDR3 reads TGTGCCAGCTCACCACGGGGGGGCCACTCTGGAAACACCATATATTTT. Its translation is CASSPRGGHSGNTIYF.

The CDR3 DNA follows: TGTGCCAGCTCACCGGACAGATTGAACACTGAAGCTTTCTTT. Protein product: CASSPDRLNTEAFF. This chain links TRBV18 with TRBJ1-1, with D perhaps matching TRBD1 (6 bases). The V gene lost 3 bases and the J gene lost 0 bases, with 8 bases spanning the gap. Looked up from germline, CDR1 is KGHSH and CDR2 is LQKENI. The length of the CDR3 is 14 residues. The entire variable domain, with the rest obtained from reference TRBV18 and TRBJ1-1, is as follows: NAGVMQNPRHLVRRRGQEARLRCSPMKGHSHVYWYRQLPEEGLKFMVYLQKENIIDESGMPKERFSAEFPKEGPSILRIQQVVRGDSAAYFCASSPDRLNTEAFFGQGTRLTVV.

CDR3 region: CASSPTGTGNRNTIYF. CDR3 in DNA: TGTGCCAGCAGCCCCACCGGGACAGGGAACCGAAACACCATATATTTT. The chain carries TRBV28 and TRBJ1-3, with TRBD1 matching 9 bases. Germline lookup yields CDR1 MDHEN and CDR2 SYDVKM. V was clipped by 6 bases and J by 5 bases; unmatched bases: 11. This CDR3 contains 16 residues.

V and J are TRBV19 and TRBJ1-3, with 7 bases identical to TRBD1. V trimming: 5 bases; J trimming: 2 bases; junction bases outside the gene matches: 6. The CDR3 runs 15 residues. CDR1 is LNHDA and CDR2 is SQIVND in the germline V gene (reference sequence). CDR3 sequence (DNA): TGTGCCAGTAGTGCCACAGGGGCCCCTGGAAACACCATATATTTT. Translation gives CASSATGAPGNTIYF.

The rearrangement links TRBV6-2 or TRBV6-3 to TRBJ2-5, with 10 bases lining up with TRBD2. CDR1 MNHEY and CDR2 SVGEGT come from the germline V gene. V gave up 2 bases and J gave up 4 bases; unmatched junction bases: 7. The CDR3 is 16 residues long. CDR3 region: CASSYAAGGRSETQYF. The DNA for the CDR3 is TGTGCCAGCAGTTACGCAGCGGGAGGGCGTTCAGAGACCCAGTACTTC.

The chain uses TRBV27 and TRBJ2-3; 8 nucleotides match TRBD2. Germline V gives CDR1 MNHEY, CDR2 SMNVEV (reference sequence). The CDR3 consists of 15 residues. With V trimmed by 6 bases and J by 0 bases, 5 bases remained unmatched. This CDR3 is CASRKSGGSTDTQYF. The DNA for the CDR3 is TGTGCCAGCAGAAAAAGCGGGGGAAGCACAGATACGCAGTATTTT.

CDR3 protein: CSASYIGSTRYGYTF. In DNA, the CDR3 is TGCAGTGCTAGTTATATTGGGTCCACTAGGTATGGCTACACCTTC. The chain uses TRBV20-1 and TRBJ1-2, with no clear D. The CDR3 is 15 amino acids. Germline values: CDR1 DFQATT, CDR2 SNEGSKA (reference sequence). The germline V and J ends were trimmed by 3 bases and 5 bases, with 19 bases remaining between them.

The J gene is TRBJ1-5, the V gene TRBV5-1; D call uncertain. Looked up from germline, CDR1 is SGHRS and CDR2 is YFSETQ. The CDR3 is 13 amino acids. With 4 bases removed from V and 4 bases from J, the gap between germline ends came to 9 bases. The CDR3 nucleotides read TGCGCCAGCAGCCTGTCTTTGAATCAGCCCCAGCATTTT. It yields the protein CASSLSLNQPQHF.

DNA of the CDR3: TGTGCCAGCTCACCGGGACAGGACCTCTCTGGAAACACCATATATTTT. Its protein product is CASSPGQDLSGNTIYF. The chain recombines TRBV18 with TRBJ1-3; 8 bases are shared with TRBD1. Germline assignment: CDR1 KGHSH and CDR2 LQKENI. With 3 bases clipped from V and 0 bases from J, the junction kept 4 bases outside the gene matches. The CDR3 sequence is 16 residues long.

This clone is a singleton in its sample. This chain connects TRBV4-3 to TRBJ1-6; D remains unclear. Trimming removed 1 base from V and 0 bases from J, with 13 bases in between. Looked up from germline, CDR1 is LGHNA and CDR2 is YSLEER. The CDR3 totals 18 residues. The CDR3 here is CASSQVLVRSSYNSPLHF. CDR3 coding DNA: TGCGCCAGCAGCCAAGTGTTGGTGCGGAGCTCCTATAATTCACCCCTCCACTTT.

This clone was detected only once. Other DNA sequences in the sample encode the same CDR3. The V and J genes are TRBV7-3 and TRBJ1-1; 8 positions agree with TRBD1. The CDR3 spans 15 residues. The germline V gene encodes CDR1 SGHTA and CDR2 FQGTGA. Trimming at V came to 3 bases and at J to 0 bases, leaving 3 bases not matched to a gene. The chain's CDR3 is CASSFGQGLNTEAFF. The CDR3 bases are TGTGCCAGCAGCTTCGGACAGGGCTTGAACACTGAAGCTTTCTTT.

This chain joins TRBV19 and TRBJ2-5, with TRBD1 identical over 11 bases. Germline CDR1 is LNHDA and CDR2 is SQIVND (reference sequence). This CDR3 region has 15 residues. V lost 3 bases to trimming and J lost 4 bases; unmatched junction nucleotides: 4. The CDR3 DNA follows: TGTGCCAGTAGTATGGGACAGGGGGAGTCAGAGACCCAGTACTTC. Translation: CASSMGQGESETQYF.